Below, 27 T cell receptor beta chains from the same sample are listed, as sequenced in a study of cytomegalovirus exposure and HLA in healthy donors (dated by TCRdb to 2016 to 2017). Library method: the immunoSEQ multiplex PCR assay. A mixture of 60 forward primers for TCR Vbeta segments and 13 reverse primers for TCR Jbeta segments was used in the multiplex PCR. TCRdb holds this immuneACCESS table with in-frame rearrangements only. Some clones are missing; in checked studies, unresolved V genes explain under half, and the rest has no known cause. Recorded for this sample are 110,000 to 150,000 clones; about two thirds of them occurred a single time. The ten largest clones add up to roughly 2% of the sample. What was sequenced was PBMCs. The source is an older woman in good health and CMV-seropositive.

This clone was seen a handful of times. J is TRBJ2-4 and V is TRBV19; 7 positions match TRBD1. The ends lost 4 bases at V and 5 bases at J; junction bases unmatched: 11. The CDR3 loop spans 16 amino acids. CDR1 is LNHDA, CDR2 SQIVND, per germline (reference sequence). The CDR3 reads CASSRWDSPRQNIQYF. As DNA, the CDR3 is TGTGCCAGTAGTAGATGGGACAGTCCAAGGCAAAACATTCAGTACTTC.

Points on this clone: Other nucleotide sequences from this sample produce the same CDR3. The rearrangement uses TRBV10-3 and TRBJ1-2; 7 bases map to TRBD1. Looked up from germline, CDR1 is ENHRY and CDR2 is SYGVKD. The CDR3 totals 13 residues. Unmatched junction bases numbered 1, after V lost 0 bases and J lost 6 bases. DNA for the CDR3: TGTGCCATCAGTGAGTCAGGGGGCAATGGCTACACCTTC. Encoded protein: CAISESGGNGYTF.

The gene calls are TRBV27 and TRBJ1-2; possible D gene TRBD1, 6 bases. The germline V gene has CDR1 MNHEY and CDR2 SMNVEV (reference sequence). The CDR3 spans 14 residues. The germline V and J ends were trimmed by 5 bases and 8 bases, with 18 bases remaining between them. CDR3 loop: CASSLTGRGGGYTF. CDR3 DNA sequence: TGTGCCAGCAGTCTAACAGGGCGCGGCGGGGGCTACACCTTC.

This chain joins TRBV6-1 and TRBJ2-7; TRBD2 aligns across 9 bases. CDR1 is MNHNS and CDR2 is SASEGT in the germline V gene. The CDR3 is 14 residues long. V shed 6 bases and J 0 bases; nucleotides not matched to a gene: 3. The CDR3 nucleotides are TGTGCCAGCAGCTCTAGCGGGATCTCCTACGAGCAGTACTTC. Translated: CASSSSGISYEQYF.

The rearrangement uses TRBV12-5 and TRBJ2-1; TRBD2 agrees at 7 bases. The germline V gene has CDR1 LGHNT and CDR2 FRNRAP. Trimming at V came to 4 bases and at J to 6 bases, leaving 6 bases not matched to a gene. CDR3 length: 14 amino acids. Here the CDR3 reads CASGSSREGNEQFF. The CDR3 DNA reads as TGTGCTAGTGGTTCCTCAAGGGAGGGCAATGAGCAGTTCTTC.

The chain's CDR3 is CASRGTAGDTIYF. CDR3 nucleotides: TGTGCCAGCAGGGGGACAGCCGGAGACACCATATATTTT. The V and J genes are TRBV6-1 and TRBJ1-3, with TRBD1 identical over 7 bases. In germline, CDR1 is MNHNS, CDR2 SASEGT. V shed 6 bases and J 8 bases; nucleotides not matched to a gene: 7. The CDR3 has 13 residues.

The rearrangement joins TRBV5-1 to TRBJ2-1; D is unclear. The CDR3 is 15 residues long. The V and J ends lost 4 bases and 0 bases respectively, with 11 bases between them. Germline values: CDR1 SGHRS, CDR2 YFSETQ. The CDR3 nucleotides read TGCGCCAGCAGCCTTACTCAAAGCTCCTACAATGAGCAGTTCTTC. This encodes CASSLTQSSYNEQFF. The complete variable domain, with remaining parts taken from reference TRBV5-1 and TRBJ2-1, reads KAGVTQTPRYLIKTRGQQVTLSCSPISGHRSVSWYQQTPGQGLQFLFEYFSETQRNKGNFPGRFSGRQFSNSRSEMNVSTLELGDSALYLCASSLTQSSYNEQFFGPGTRLTVL.

J is TRBJ2-2 and V is TRBV14; possible D gene TRBD2, 6 bases. The germline CDR1 and CDR2 sequences are SGHDN and FVKESK. Trimming removed 3 bases from V and 2 bases from J, with 13 bases in between. This CDR3 is built from 16 residues. CDR3 nucleotide sequence: TGTGCCAGCAGCCATCGACGGGGGATAAACACCGGGGAGCTGTTTTTT. This translates into CASSHRRGINTGELFF.

The chain joins TRBV2 to TRBJ2-5; possible D gene TRBD2, 5 bases. The CDR3 spans 13 residues. V lost 3 bases and J 5 bases, leaving 10 bases between the germline ends. The V gene's germline CDR1 is SNHLY and CDR2 FYNNEI. CDR3 bases: TGTGCCAGCAGTGAGCAAAGAGGGGAGACCCAGTACTTC. Amino acids: CASSEQRGETQYF.

The J gene is TRBJ1-1, the V gene TRBV19; D gene uncertain. CDR3 length: 19 residues. CDR1 is LNHDA, CDR2 SQIVND, per germline (reference sequence). V shed 5 bases and J shed 2 bases, with 27 bases lying between them. CDR3 DNA sequence: TGTGCCAGTAGTGTTAGGGAGCGGGGTATGATTCGGGCAAACACTGAAGCTTTCTTT. It yields the protein CASSVRERGMIRANTEAFF.

V is TRBV10-1 and J is TRBJ2-5, with D possibly being TRBD1 (5 bases). The CDR3 runs to 13 residues. Germline lookup yields CDR1 WNHNN and CDR2 SYGVQD (reference sequence). V was cut by 2 bases and J by 4 bases, with 8 bases left in between. In nucleotides, the CDR3 is TGCGCCAGCAGTGAGGGGCAGGGAGAGACCCAGTACTTC. This sequence encodes CASSEGQGETQYF.

A few counts support this clone. The gene calls are TRBV15 and TRBJ1-5, with no clear D. The germline CDR1 and CDR2 sequences are LNHNV and YYDKDF (reference sequence). The V gene lost 1 base and the J gene lost 0 bases, with 7 bases spanning the gap. The length of the CDR3 is 15 residues. This CDR3 is CATSRAVNSNQPQHF. Here the CDR3 DNA reads TGTGCCACCAGCAGAGCGGTGAATAGCAATCAGCCCCAGCATTTT.

The V and J genes are TRBV12-5 and TRBJ2-3; D is ambiguous. V was shortened by 5 bases and J by 5 bases, with 8 bases between the two germline ends. This CDR3 has 12 residues. Germline loops: CDR1 LGHNT, CDR2 FRNRAP. In nucleotides, the CDR3 is TGTGCTAGTGGTCCCCTAGAAGATACGCAGTATTTT. Protein sequence: CASGPLEDTQYF.

The V gene is TRBV15, the J gene TRBJ2-1, with 14 bases aligning to TRBD2. CDR1 LNHNV and CDR2 YYDKDF come from the germline V gene (reference sequence). CDR3 length: 20 residues. With V trimmed by 0 bases and J by 3 bases, 10 bases remained unmatched. The CDR3 sequence: CATSREQPGLAGEFYNEQFF. For the CDR3, the DNA is TGTGCCACCAGCAGAGAGCAGCCGGGACTAGCGGGAGAATTCTACAATGAGCAGTTCTTC.

This clone was detected a few times. This sequence joins TRBV19 and TRBJ2-3; perhaps TRBD2 as D (5 bases). CDR1 is LNHDA, CDR2 SQIVND, per germline (reference sequence). V was shortened by 5 bases and J by 0 bases, with 15 bases between the two germline ends. The CDR3 loop spans 16 amino acids. The CDR3 spells CASSRGLTASTDTQYF. In DNA, the CDR3 is TGTGCCAGTAGTCGAGGGCTAACCGCTAGCACAGATACGCAGTATTTT.

The chain links TRBV5-3 to TRBJ1-5; D gene ambiguous. TRBV5-3 is classed as an ORF, of uncertain function. The CDR3 contains 17 residues. V shed 5 bases and J shed 0 bases, with 18 bases lying between them. Here the CDR3 reads CARRVRESLLSNQPQHF. CDR3 nucleotide sequence: TGTGCCAGAAGGGTTAGAGAATCGCTCCTTAGCAATCAGCCCCAGCATTTT.

The CDR3 DNA reads as TGTGCCAGCAGTGGGGCCAGCGGGAGGGCCGGAGATACGCAGTATTTT. This codes for CASSGASGRAGDTQYF. The rearrangement links TRBV2 to TRBJ2-3; 10 nucleotides match TRBD2. The germline gives CDR1 SNHLY, CDR2 FYNNEI. The CDR3 covers 16 residues. The V segment lost 4 bases and the J segment 5 bases; nucleotides outside the gene matches: 9.

This clone has more than one count but fewer than ten. This chain uses TRBV18 with TRBJ2-1; 8 bases map to TRBD1. Trimming at V came to 2 bases and at J to 16 bases, leaving 10 bases not matched to a gene. Germline V lookup: CDR1 KGHSH, CDR2 LQKENI. The CDR3 has 13 residues. CDR3 bases: TGTGCCAGCTCACCATTGATCGGCAGGGGGCACTTCTTC. Its translation is CASSPLIGRGHFF.

This chain links TRBV27 with TRBJ2-2; D perhaps matches TRBD1 (6 bases). The CDR3 runs 14 residues. Per germline, CDR1 MNHEY and CDR2 SMNVEV (reference sequence). V was shortened by 3 bases and J by 8 bases, with 13 bases between the two germline ends. The CDR3, as DNA: TGTGCCAGCAGTTTTCGGGCTGGGACAGGGGAGCTGTTTTTT. It encodes CASSFRAGTGELFF.

In its sample, this clone was seen once. This chain connects TRBV5-4 to TRBJ1-5; 8 bases are a match to TRBD1. The length of the CDR3 is 18 residues. Germline lookup yields CDR1 SGHNT and CDR2 YYREEE (reference sequence). The ends lost 6 bases at V and 0 bases at J; junction bases unmatched: 14. The DNA for the CDR3 is TGTGCCAGCACCTATAACCGGGACAGGACTTATAGCAATCAGCCCCAGCATTTT. It is translated as CASTYNRDRTYSNQPQHF.

The gene calls are TRBV7-8 and TRBJ2-2, with D perhaps TRBD2 (6 bases). Germline values: CDR1 SGHVS, CDR2 FQNEAQ. V lost 1 base, J lost 3 bases, and 9 bases lay in between. The CDR3 consists of 15 residues. CDR3 in DNA: TGTGCCAGCAGCTTAGGGACTACCGACACCGGGGAGCTGTTTTTT. Translated: CASSLGTTDTGELFF. The variable domain in full, with the rest retrieved from reference TRBV7-8 and TRBJ2-2, is GAGVSQSPRYKVAKRGQDVALRCDPISGHVSLFWYQQALGQGPEFLTYFQNEAQLDKSGLPSDRFFAERPEGSVSTLKIQRTQQEDSAVYLCASSLGTTDTGELFFGEGSRLTVL.

The rearrangement uses TRBV13 and TRBJ2-7; 11 nucleotides align to TRBD2. The CDR3 loop spans 15 amino acids. CDR1 is PRHDT and CDR2 is FYEKMQ in the germline V gene (reference sequence). Losses at the gene ends were 5 bases for V and 1 base for J; bases not matched to a gene: 4. The CDR3 sequence: CASSPGTSGSYEQYF. CDR3 in DNA: TGTGCCAGCAGCCCGGGGACTAGCGGTTCCTACGAGCAGTACTTC.

The chain joins TRBV6-5 to TRBJ1-2; a possible D gene is TRBD1 (5 bases). Trimming left V 2 bases short and J 4 bases short, with 8 bases between. In germline, CDR1 is MNHEY, CDR2 SVGAGI. The CDR3 contains 13 residues. In DNA, the CDR3 is TGTGCCAGCAGTTACAACAGGTTCTATGGCTACACCTTC. This codes for CASSYNRFYGYTF.

The gene calls are TRBV10-3 and TRBJ2-2, with D tentatively TRBD2 (7 bases). The CDR3 sequence is 14 residues long. Germline V lookup: CDR1 ENHRY, CDR2 SYGVKD. With 2 bases removed from V and 4 bases from J, the gap between germline ends came to 8 bases. As DNA, the CDR3 is TGTGCCATCAGTGAGAGGGGGGGCACCGGGGAGCTGTTTTTT. This codes for CAISERGGTGELFF.

This clone was recorded once. The V gene is TRBV7-2, the J gene TRBJ2-5, with 8 bases identical to TRBD2. Per germline, CDR1 SGHTA and CDR2 FQGNSA. V lost 1 base, J lost 5 bases, and 3 bases stayed unmatched. This CDR3 has 14 residues. This CDR3 is CASSLVREGETQYF. CDR3 sequence (DNA): TGTGCCAGCAGCTTAGTCCGGGAGGGTGAGACCCAGTACTTC.

The chain is built from TRBV21-1 and TRBJ2-7; TRBD1, the table's D call, lacks a check against the DNA. TRBV21-1 is reported as a pseudogene. This CDR3 comprises 16 residues. CDR3 in amino acids: CASSKDHRECFYEQYF. CDR3 DNA sequence: TGTGCCAGCAGCAAAGATCACAGGGAATGTTTCTACGAGCAGTACTTC.

Points on this clone: Relative to the germline gene, one junction end is altered; a read error may explain this. The chain has TRBV7-9 and TRBJ1-1, with D maybe TRBD1 (6 bases). The V gene's germline CDR1 is SEHNR and CDR2 FQNEAQ (reference sequence). The CDR3 contains 15 residues. This CDR3 reads CSSSPSRTGGLGAFF. The CDR3 nucleotides read TGTTCCAGCAGCCCCTCGAGGACGGGGGGGCTCGGAGCTTTCTTT.